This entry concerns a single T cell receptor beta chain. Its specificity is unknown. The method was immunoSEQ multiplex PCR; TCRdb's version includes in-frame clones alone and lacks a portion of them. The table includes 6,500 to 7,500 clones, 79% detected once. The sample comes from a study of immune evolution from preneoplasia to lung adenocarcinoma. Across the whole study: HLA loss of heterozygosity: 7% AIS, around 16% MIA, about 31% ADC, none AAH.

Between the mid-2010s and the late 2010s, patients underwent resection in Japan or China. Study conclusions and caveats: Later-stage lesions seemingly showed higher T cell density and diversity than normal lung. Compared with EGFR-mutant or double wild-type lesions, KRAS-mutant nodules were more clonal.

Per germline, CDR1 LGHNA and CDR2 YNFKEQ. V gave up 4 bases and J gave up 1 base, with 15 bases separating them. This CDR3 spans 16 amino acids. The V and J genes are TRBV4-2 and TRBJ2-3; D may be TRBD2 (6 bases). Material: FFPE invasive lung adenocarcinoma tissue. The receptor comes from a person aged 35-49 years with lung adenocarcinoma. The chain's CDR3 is CASSRLTSSGTDTQYF. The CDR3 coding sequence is TGTGCCAGCAGCCGCCTTACTAGCAGTGGCACAGATACGCAGTATTTT.